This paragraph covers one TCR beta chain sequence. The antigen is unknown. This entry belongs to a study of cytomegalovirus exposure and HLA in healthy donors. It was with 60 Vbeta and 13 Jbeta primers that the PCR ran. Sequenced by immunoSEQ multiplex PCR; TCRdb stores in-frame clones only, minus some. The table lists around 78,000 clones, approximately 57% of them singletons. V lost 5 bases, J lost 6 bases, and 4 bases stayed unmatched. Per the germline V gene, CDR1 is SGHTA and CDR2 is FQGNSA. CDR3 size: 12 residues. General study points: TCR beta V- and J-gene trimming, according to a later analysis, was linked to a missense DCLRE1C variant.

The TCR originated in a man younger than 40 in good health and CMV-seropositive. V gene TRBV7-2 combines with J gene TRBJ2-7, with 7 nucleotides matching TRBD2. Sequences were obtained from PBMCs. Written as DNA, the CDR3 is TGTGCCAGCAGCCCGGCGGGGGTCGAGCAGTACTTC. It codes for CASSPAGVEQYF.